One sample yielded the 21 T cell receptor beta chains listed below, sequenced in a study of cytomegalovirus exposure and HLA in healthy donors. The PCR contained 60 Vbeta and 13 Jbeta primers. Method: immunoSEQ multiplex PCR; TCRdb's copy keeps in-frame clones and lacks some. The table records 100,000 to 150,000 clones, roughly 75% of them present only once. Sample: PBMCs. These receptors originate from a man younger than 45 in good health and CMV-seropositive.

The chain combines TRBV9 with TRBJ2-1; 10 positions match TRBD1. The germline V gene has CDR1 SGDLS and CDR2 YYNGEE. After removal of 0 bases from V and 8 bases from J, the junction contained 8 bases not matched to a gene. This CDR3 region has 16 residues. The DNA for the CDR3 is TGTGCCAGCAGCGTAGCTCGACAGGGGGCTTTCGATGAGCAGTTCTTC. Encoded protein: CASSVARQGAFDEQFF.

This chain joins TRBV19 and TRBJ2-3; D unclear. CDR1 LNHDA and CDR2 SQIVND come from the germline V gene (reference sequence). Trimming removed 3 bases from V and 2 bases from J, with 12 bases in between. This CDR3 region has 15 residues. This chain's CDR3 is CASSIGQAYTDTQYF. CDR3 sequence (DNA): TGTGCCAGTAGTATTGGGCAGGCCTACACAGATACGCAGTATTTT.

This chain uses TRBV29-1 with TRBJ2-2, with 8 bases matching TRBD1. The CDR3 consists of 14 residues. With 7 bases clipped from V and 5 bases from J, the junction kept 9 bases outside the gene matches. CDR1 and CDR2 from the germline V gene are SQVTM and ANQGSEA. The CDR3 nucleotides are TGCAGCGCGTCGACAGGGGCGGGGACCGGGGAGCTGTTTTTT. Its translation is CSASTGAGTGELFF.

The chain is built from TRBV5-1 and TRBJ1-5; D may be TRBD1 (5 bases). Germline loops: CDR1 SGHRS, CDR2 YFSETQ. Trimming removed 0 bases from V and 5 bases from J, with 12 bases in between. The CDR3 contains 15 residues. The chain's CDR3 is CASSLAWGRDQPQHF. In DNA form, the CDR3 reads TGCGCCAGCAGCTTGGCCTGGGGCAGAGATCAGCCCCAGCATTTT. Full variable domain (outside the CDR3, taken from reference TRBV5-1 and TRBJ1-5): KAGVTQTPRYLIKTRGQQVTLSCSPISGHRSVSWYQQTPGQGLQFLFEYFSETQRNKGNFPGRFSGRQFSNSRSEMNVSTLELGDSALYLCASSLAWGRDQPQHFGDGTRLSIL.

The chain recombines TRBV11-2 with TRBJ1-2, with 7 bases aligning to TRBD1. Germline values: CDR1 SGHAT, CDR2 FQNNGV. This CDR3 is built from 15 residues. V gave up 1 base and J gave up 3 bases; unmatched junction bases: 5. The CDR3 sequence: CASSLVGTADYGYTF. CDR3 nucleotides: TGTGCCAGCAGCTTAGTCGGGACAGCAGACTATGGCTACACCTTC.

In its sample, this clone was seen a few times. The chain recombines TRBV29-1 with TRBJ1-2; 11 nucleotides match TRBD1. Germline CDR1 SQVTM, CDR2 ANQGSEA. V was pared by 7 bases and J by 8 bases, with 15 bases of the junction left unmatched. The CDR3 contains 15 residues. The CDR3 coding sequence is TGCAGCGGCTCCGGGACAGGGGGTTCGGAGGGAGGCTACACCTTC. Residues: CSGSGTGGSEGGYTF.

This chain uses TRBV27 with TRBJ2-1, with no clear D. The CDR3 spans 13 residues. Trimming took 3 bases from V and 4 from J, leaving 7 bases between them. The germline V gene encodes CDR1 MNHEY and CDR2 SMNVEV (reference sequence). The CDR3 loop reads CASSFRRYNEQFF. DNA for the CDR3: TGTGCCAGCAGTTTTAGGCGGTACAATGAGCAGTTCTTC.

This chain links TRBV7-9 with TRBJ2-2; 10 bases map to TRBD2. Germline loops: CDR1 SEHNR, CDR2 FQNEAQ (reference sequence). The trim removed 3 bases at V and 4 bases at J, leaving 8 bases unmatched. CDR3 size: 17 residues. The CDR3 protein is CASSLLAGAQSTGELFF. DNA for the CDR3: TGTGCCAGCAGCTTGCTAGCGGGAGCTCAGAGCACCGGGGAGCTGTTTTTT.

The V and J genes are TRBV7-2 and TRBJ2-5; D remains ambiguous. The J call may be incorrect, as the DNA end agrees better with TRBJ2-7. Germline-derived CDR1 and CDR2 are SGHTA and FQGNSA. The CDR3 spans 12 residues. The CDR3 reads CASSFTDYEQYF. The CDR3 DNA reads TGTGCCAGCAGCTTTACCGACTACGAGCAGTACTTC.

This clone was counted only a few times. The chain is built from TRBV7-2 and TRBJ2-4; 8 bases agree with TRBD1. Germline V gives CDR1 SGHTA, CDR2 FQGNSA. V lost 8 bases, J lost 1 base, and 7 bases stayed unmatched. The CDR3 contains 15 residues. CDR3 sequence (DNA): TGTGCCAGCGGACGACAGGGGATCGCCAAAAACATTCAGTACTTC. Translation: CASGRQGIAKNIQYF.

The table lists this clone with a few counts. The chain couples TRBV5-8 to TRBJ2-7, with D perhaps TRBD2 (6 bases). In germline, CDR1 is SGHTS, CDR2 YDEGEE. The V gene lost 4 bases and the J gene lost 5 bases, with 13 bases spanning the gap. This CDR3 comprises 13 residues. The CDR3 bases are TGTGCCAGCAGCCTGGGACTCAGGGACGAGCAGTACTTC. Encoded protein: CASSLGLRDEQYF. The full variable domain, completed using reference TRBV5-8 and TRBJ2-7, is EAGVTQSPTHLIKTRGQQATLRCSPISGHTSVYWYQQALGLGLQFLLWYDEGEERNRGNFPPRFSGRQFPNYSSELNVNALELEDSALYLCASSLGLRDEQYFGPGTRLTVT.

This clone came up once. The chain has TRBV5-6 and TRBJ1-1; TRBD1 matches at 12 bases. Germline loops: CDR1 SGHDT, CDR2 YYEEEE. V dropped 3 bases and J dropped 3; count of bases not matched to a gene: 3. This CDR3 spans 15 amino acids. The CDR3 loop is CASSYRDRGHTEAFF. The CDR3 DNA reads as TGTGCCAGCAGCTACCGGGACAGGGGGCACACTGAAGCTTTCTTT.

The chain links TRBV5-4 to TRBJ2-7; TRBD1 matches at 10 bases. The CDR3 sequence is 16 residues long. The ends lost 0 bases at V and 4 bases at J; junction bases unmatched: 7. Germline CDR1 SGHNT, CDR2 YYREEE (reference sequence). The CDR3 spells CASSLEPGQGQYEQYF. The CDR3 coding sequence is TGTGCCAGCAGCTTGGAACCGGGACAGGGGCAGTACGAGCAGTACTTC.

The sample holds one count of this clone. V and J are TRBV4-2 and TRBJ2-7; 8 bases are shared with TRBD2. The CDR3 has 16 amino acids. With V trimmed by 0 bases and J by 0 bases, 4 bases remained unmatched. Germline V gene sequence: CDR1 LGHNA, CDR2 YNFKEQ. The chain's CDR3 is CASSQEALAASYEQYF. The CDR3 DNA sequence: TGTGCCAGCAGCCAAGAGGCACTAGCGGCCTCCTACGAGCAGTACTTC.

V usage is TRBV6-5 and J usage is TRBJ2-7; a possible D gene is TRBD1 (5 bases). Germline CDR1 and CDR2: MNHEY and SVGAGI. This CDR3 spans 14 amino acids. Between the trimmed V and J ends, which lost 0 bases and 7 bases, there was a span of 13 bases. Written as DNA, the CDR3 is TGTGCCAGCAGTTACTCCTTACAGGATGGGGAGCAGTACTTC. It translates to CASSYSLQDGEQYF.

The chain carries TRBV11-3 and TRBJ2-3, with 8 positions matching TRBD2. There are 16 residues in the CDR3. CDR1 is SGHNT, CDR2 YENEEA, per germline. V was clipped by 5 bases and J by 2 bases; unmatched bases: 9. The CDR3 is CASSALAAPYTDTQYF. Written as DNA, the CDR3 is TGTGCCAGCAGCGCACTAGCGGCCCCATACACAGATACGCAGTATTTT. Full variable domain (missing parts from reference TRBV11-3 and TRBJ2-3): EAGVVQSPRYKIIEKKQPVAFWCNPISGHNTLYWYLQNLGQGPELLIRYENEEAVDDSQLPKDRFSAERLKGVDSTLKIQPAELGDSAVYLCASSALAAPYTDTQYFGPGTRLTVL.

This clone has only one observation. The rearrangement joins TRBV4-1 to TRBJ2-5; no reliable D call. Between the trimmed V and J ends, which lost 1 base and 4 bases, there was a span of 22 bases. CDR3 length: 18 amino acids. The germline V gene has CDR1 MGHRA and CDR2 YSYEKL. In DNA form, the CDR3 reads TGCGCCAGCAGCCAAGGGCCCAACCCGGAGCCTGCTGGAGAGACCCAGTACTTC. Encoded protein: CASSQGPNPEPAGETQYF.

This sequence joins TRBV28 and TRBJ1-1, with D unclear. The CDR3 is 13 amino acids. Trimming shortened V by 3 bases and J by 10 bases, and 15 bases separated the two germline ends. CDR1 is MDHEN and CDR2 is SYDVKM in the germline V gene. The CDR3 reads CASSFGNFLSAFF. The CDR3 coding sequence is TGTGCCAGCAGTTTCGGTAATTTCTTATCAGCTTTCTTT.

The V call is TRBV29-1, the J call TRBJ1-5; a weak D match, TRBD1 (5 bases). The V and J ends lost 3 bases and 6 bases respectively, with 6 bases between them. The CDR3 contains 11 residues. The germline V gene has CDR1 SQVTM and CDR2 ANQGSEA. In DNA form, the CDR3 reads TGCAGCGTTGAGGGGGGTCAGCCCCAGCATTTT. This sequence encodes CSVEGGQPQHF.

The V and J genes are TRBV4-3 and TRBJ1-2; 8 positions agree with TRBD1. The CDR3 totals 16 residues. Germline lookup yields CDR1 LGHNA and CDR2 YSLEER. J lost 5 bases, V lost 0 bases, and 8 bases had no gene match. CDR3: CASSQDLTGGGYGYTF. The CDR3 nucleotides read TGCGCCAGCAGCCAAGATTTAACAGGGGGTGGATATGGCTACACCTTC.

The rearrangement links TRBV6-5 to TRBJ2-1; 9 bases map to TRBD2. The CDR3 consists of 16 residues. The germline V gene encodes CDR1 MNHEY and CDR2 SVGAGI. V lost 0 bases to trimming and J lost 8 bases; unmatched junction nucleotides: 8. The DNA of the CDR3 is TGTGCCAGCAGTTACTCAGGCGGGAGGGGTTTGGATGAGCAGTTCTTC. It specifies CASSYSGGRGLDEQFF.